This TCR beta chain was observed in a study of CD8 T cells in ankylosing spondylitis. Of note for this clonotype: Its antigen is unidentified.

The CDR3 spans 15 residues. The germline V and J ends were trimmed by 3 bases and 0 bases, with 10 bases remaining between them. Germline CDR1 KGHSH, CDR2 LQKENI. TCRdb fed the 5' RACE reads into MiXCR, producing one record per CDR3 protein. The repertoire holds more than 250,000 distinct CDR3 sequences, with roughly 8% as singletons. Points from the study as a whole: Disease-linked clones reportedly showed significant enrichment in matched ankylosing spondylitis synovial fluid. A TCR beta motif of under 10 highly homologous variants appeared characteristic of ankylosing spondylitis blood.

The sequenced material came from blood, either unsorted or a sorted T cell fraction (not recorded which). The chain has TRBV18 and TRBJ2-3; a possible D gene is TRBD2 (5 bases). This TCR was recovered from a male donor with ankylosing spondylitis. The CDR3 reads CASSPRALSTDTQYF. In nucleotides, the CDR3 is TGTGCCAGCTCACCGCGGGCCCTGAGCACAGATACGCAGTATTTT.